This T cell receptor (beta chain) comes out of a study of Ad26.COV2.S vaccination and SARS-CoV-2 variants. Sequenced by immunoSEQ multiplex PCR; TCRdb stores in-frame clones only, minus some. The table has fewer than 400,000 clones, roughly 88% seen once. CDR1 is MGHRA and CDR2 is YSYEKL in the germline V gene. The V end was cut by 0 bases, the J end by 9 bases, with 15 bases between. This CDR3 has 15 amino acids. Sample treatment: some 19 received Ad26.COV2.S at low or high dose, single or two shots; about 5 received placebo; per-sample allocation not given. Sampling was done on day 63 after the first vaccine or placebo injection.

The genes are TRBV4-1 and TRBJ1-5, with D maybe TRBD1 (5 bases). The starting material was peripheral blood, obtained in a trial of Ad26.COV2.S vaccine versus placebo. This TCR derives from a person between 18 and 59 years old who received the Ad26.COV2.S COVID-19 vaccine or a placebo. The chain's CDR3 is CASSQDSAGLTPQHF. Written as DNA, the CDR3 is TGCGCCAGCAGCCAAGATTCGGCAGGGCTTACGCCCCAGCATTTT.